The 21 T cell receptor beta chains presented below share a single source sample, sequenced in a study of CXCR3-negative and CXCR3-positive naive CD8 T cells. 5' RACE that incorporated UMI labels was used to prepare the TRB cDNA libraries. For each CDR3 protein, TCRdb gives one entry from its re-call of the 5' RACE reads, without DNA. This sample's table reports 75,000 to 100,000 distinct CDR3 sequences. Sequenced material: naive CXCR3- CD8+ T cells from blood. Sample subset: CD45RO-CCR7+CD27+CD95- naive CD8+ T cells lacking CXCR3 (TNR3-). The receptors originated from a human donor in good health. Some clones in this sample may be carry-over from other donors' samples.

J is TRBJ2-7 and V is TRBV7-9; TCRdb designates TRBD1, a call that cannot be tested without DNA. The CDR3 is made up of 13 amino acids. CDR1 is SEHNR, CDR2 FQNEAQ, per germline (reference sequence). Here the CDR3 reads CASSSGQTYEQYF.

The rearrangement uses TRBV10-1 and TRBJ1-2; TCRdb returns TRBD1, unconfirmable since there is no DNA. The CDR3 is 15 residues long. Germline CDR1 WNHNN, CDR2 SYGVQD (reference sequence). CDR3: CASSARGPANYGYTF.

This sequence joins TRBV6-5 and TRBJ2-2; TCRdb names TRBD2, which stays unverified in the absence of DNA. This CDR3 has 14 residues. Germline values: CDR1 MNHEY, CDR2 SVGAGI. This CDR3 reads CATHAGTSAGELFF.

The V and J genes are TRBV5-1 and TRBJ2-7; TCRdb gives TRBD2 as the D gene, but with no DNA this cannot be confirmed. Germline CDR1 and CDR2: SGHRS and YFSETQ. The CDR3 extends over 17 amino acids. CDR3 amino acids: CASLPGLAGSAFYEQYF.

The CDR3 is CASSAGLHEQYF. The rearrangement links TRBV2 to TRBJ2-7. The CDR3 has 12 residues. Germline loops: CDR1 SNHLY, CDR2 FYNNEI.

This rearrangement joins TRBV15 to TRBJ2-1; with no DNA, the TCRdb D assignment of TRBD2 cannot be verified. Germline lookup yields CDR1 LNHNV and CDR2 YYDKDF (reference sequence). The CDR3 length is 15 residues. This chain's CDR3 is CATSWRRGCYNEQFF.

This chain links TRBV19 with TRBJ2-2. Germline V gene lookup returns CDR1 LNHDA and CDR2 SQIVND (reference sequence). CDR3 size: 15 residues. The chain's CDR3 is CASHQDRANTGELFF.

The chain links TRBV6-6 to TRBJ2-7; TCRdb calls TRBD1, which cannot be checked without DNA. This CDR3 region has 14 residues. Germline values: CDR1 MNHNY, CDR2 SVGAGI (reference sequence). CDR3: CASSEPGQDHEQYF.

The chain employs TRBV29-1 and TRBJ2-2; TCRdb lists TRBD2, though no DNA is available to test this call. The CDR3 runs to 16 residues. Germline CDR1 is SQVTM and CDR2 is ANQGSEA. CDR3 in amino acids: CSVEDLTSGRAGELFF.

The gene calls are TRBV5-1 and TRBJ1-1; as DNA is missing, the TRBD1 call by TCRdb cannot be tested. CDR1 is SGHRS and CDR2 is YFSETQ in the germline V gene. This CDR3 has 15 amino acids. Here the CDR3 reads CASSPEDSLLGEAFF.

The V and J genes are TRBV6-2 or TRBV6-3 and TRBJ2-1. The germline gives CDR1 MNHEY, CDR2 SVGEGT. The CDR3 covers 13 residues. The CDR3 loop is CASSPSWGTEQFF.

The gene calls are TRBV5-1 and TRBJ2-7; with no DNA, the TCRdb D assignment of TRBD1 cannot be verified. The germline CDR1 and CDR2 sequences are SGHRS and YFSETQ. CDR3 length: 19 amino acids. Here the CDR3 reads CASSLAGPGTGPTLYEQYF.

The genes are TRBV9 and TRBJ2-7; TCRdb names TRBD1, which stays unverified in the absence of DNA. This CDR3 contains 14 residues. Germline CDR1 and CDR2: SGDLS and YYNGEE. CDR3 region: CASSVAAGTGEQYF.

The rearrangement links TRBV6-4 to TRBJ2-1; the TRBD1 assignment by TCRdb is unverifiable without DNA. CDR3 length: 13 residues. In germline, CDR1 is MRHNA, CDR2 SNTAGT. CDR3 amino acids: CASSPLQGADRFF.

This clonotype is classed as medium-sized by frequency. The chain joins TRBV20-1 to TRBJ2-5; with no DNA, the TCRdb D assignment of TRBD2 cannot be verified. The CDR3 spans 15 residues. Looked up from germline, CDR1 is DFQATT and CDR2 is SNEGSKA (reference sequence). The CDR3 protein is CSAKGTSGFQETQYF.

V is TRBV28 and J is TRBJ2-7; TCRdb calls TRBD2, which cannot be checked without DNA. CDR1 is MDHEN and CDR2 is SYDVKM in the germline V gene. CDR3 size: 14 residues. The CDR3: CASSQLAGDYEQYF.

The rearrangement joins TRBV20-1 to TRBJ1-1. Germline CDR1 is DFQATT and CDR2 is SNEGSKA (reference sequence). CDR3 length: 14 residues. CDR3 protein: CSAPPLGMNTEAFF.

The chain combines TRBV28 with TRBJ1-5; TCRdb calls TRBD1, which cannot be checked without DNA. CDR1 is MDHEN and CDR2 is SYDVKM in the germline V gene. This CDR3 is built from 16 residues. The CDR3 reads CASSLWGRGPNQPQHF.

The chain is built from TRBV5-1 and TRBJ1-1. The CDR3 is 12 amino acids. Germline V gives CDR1 SGHRS, CDR2 YFSETQ. This chain's CDR3 is CASYTMGTEAFF.

The genes are TRBV4-3 and TRBJ1-2. Germline lookup yields CDR1 LGHNA and CDR2 YSLEER. The length of the CDR3 is 15 residues. The CDR3 spells CASSQYFPANYGYTF.

The rearrangement joins TRBV3-1 to TRBJ2-2; TCRdb gives TRBD1 as the D gene, but with no DNA this cannot be confirmed. This CDR3 is built from 17 residues. Germline-derived CDR1 and CDR2 are LGHDT and YNNKEL (reference sequence). CDR3 region: CASSQEARTGNTGELFF.